The 15 T cell receptor beta chains reported below all come from one sample, sequenced in a study of CXCR3-negative and CXCR3-positive naive CD8 T cells. Study-level points and caveats: Naive cells positive for CXCR3 carried more hydrophobic TRB CDR3s than CXCR3-negative ones.

Antigen specificity for these receptors is unknown. The authors made the TRB cDNA libraries by 5' RACE using UMI labels. Reprocessing the 5' RACE reads, TCRdb reports a single entry for every CDR3 protein and omits DNA. The clone table shows approximately 98,000 distinct CDR3 sequences, with the ten largest holding 1.1%. Sequenced input: naive CXCR3+ CD8+ T cells from blood. The sample's subset: CD45RO-CCR7+CD27+CD95- naive CD8+ T cells expressing CXCR3 (TNR3+). The receptor set was obtained from a human donor in good health. Some clones in this sample may be carry-over from other donors' samples.

The chain joins TRBV12-3 or TRBV12-4 to TRBJ2-1. There are 13 residues in the CDR3. The CDR3 sequence is CASILSHYNEQFF.

The CDR3 here is CASSLGLPDTQYF. The J gene is TRBJ2-3, the V gene TRBV11-2. From germline, CDR1 is SGHAT and CDR2 FQNNGV. The CDR3 loop spans 13 amino acids.

This sequence joins TRBV7-8 and TRBJ2-7; the TRBD2 assignment by TCRdb is unverifiable without DNA. This CDR3 has 15 residues. CDR1 and CDR2 (germline): SGHVS, FQNEAQ. Here the CDR3 reads CASSRSAGGSGEQYF. Using reference TRBV7-8 and TRBJ2-7 for the parts outside the CDR3, the full variable domain is GAGVSQSPRYKVAKRGQDVALRCDPISGHVSLFWYQQALGQGPEFLTYFQNEAQLDKSGLPSDRFFAERPEGSVSTLKIQRTQQEDSAVYLCASSRSAGGSGEQYFGPGTRLTVT.

The rearrangement joins TRBV4-1 to TRBJ1-1. The length of the CDR3 is 20 residues. Germline CDR1 reads MGHRA; CDR2 reads YSYEKL. The CDR3: CASSQDPSAGGGYLNTEAFF.

This chain links TRBV29-1 with TRBJ2-5; TCRdb calls TRBD2, which cannot be checked without DNA. Germline V gene sequence: CDR1 SQVTM, CDR2 ANQGSEA. This CDR3 spans 14 amino acids. This CDR3 reads CSGSGLPYQETQYF.

This sequence joins TRBV21-1 and TRBJ2-7; the TRBD2 assignment by TCRdb is unverifiable without DNA. TRBV21-1 is flagged as a pseudogene. CDR3 length equals 19 residues. CDR3 in amino acids: CASSKTRGLAEGLSYEQYF.

The V gene is TRBV6-6, the J gene TRBJ2-2; TCRdb's D gene call, TRBD2, goes unchecked for lack of DNA. This CDR3 comprises 19 residues. Per the germline V gene, CDR1 is MNHNY and CDR2 is SVGAGI (reference sequence). The CDR3 loop is CASTYSALAGGPGTGELFF.

This chain links TRBV12-3 or TRBV12-4 with TRBJ2-1; the TCRdb D gene call, TRBD1, has no DNA to confirm it. The CDR3 is 17 amino acids. The CDR3: CASRSRRGALTYNEQFF.

The genes are TRBV19 and TRBJ2-7; TCRdb picks TRBD1, but there is no DNA to check that call. Germline loops: CDR1 LNHDA, CDR2 SQIVND (reference sequence). The CDR3 consists of 15 residues. This CDR3 is CASSIDLFRGNEQYF. The full variable domain, its missing parts supplied by reference TRBV19 and TRBJ2-7, is DGGITQSPKYLFRKEGQNVTLSCEQNLNHDAMYWYRQDPGQGLRLIYYSQIVNDFQKGDIAEGYSVSREKKESFPLTVTSAQKNPTAFYLCASSIDLFRGNEQYFGPGTRLTVT.

The chain joins TRBV6-6 to TRBJ2-3; TCRdb designates TRBD2, a call that cannot be tested without DNA. In germline, CDR1 is MNHNY, CDR2 SVGAGI (reference sequence). The length of the CDR3 is 14 residues. CDR3 sequence: CASTTAPGTDTQYF.

The CDR3 loop is CASSQEGRGSYEQYF. The chain joins TRBV4-3 to TRBJ2-7. The CDR3 is 15 amino acids. Germline CDR1 and CDR2: LGHNA and YSLEER.

CDR3 in amino acids: CASSDPEDISGNTIYF. The V gene is TRBV6-2 or TRBV6-3, the J gene TRBJ1-3; TCRdb proposes TRBD1, but this gene call is untestable without DNA. The CDR3 extends over 16 amino acids. Looked up from germline, CDR1 is MNHEY and CDR2 is SVGEGT.

The gene calls are TRBV14 and TRBJ1-2. The germline V gene has CDR1 SGHDN and CDR2 FVKESK. This CDR3 contains 11 residues. Here the CDR3 reads CASAGNYGYTF.

The J gene is TRBJ2-7, the V gene TRBV4-2. The V gene's germline CDR1 is LGHNA and CDR2 YNFKEQ. CDR3 length equals 11 residues. This chain's CDR3 is CASSRSYEQYF.

V is TRBV3-1 and J is TRBJ2-2; the TCRdb call, TRBD1, lacks DNA for checking. Per germline, CDR1 LGHDT and CDR2 YNNKEL (reference sequence). The CDR3 is 15 residues long. The CDR3 here is CASSPWDTATGELFF.